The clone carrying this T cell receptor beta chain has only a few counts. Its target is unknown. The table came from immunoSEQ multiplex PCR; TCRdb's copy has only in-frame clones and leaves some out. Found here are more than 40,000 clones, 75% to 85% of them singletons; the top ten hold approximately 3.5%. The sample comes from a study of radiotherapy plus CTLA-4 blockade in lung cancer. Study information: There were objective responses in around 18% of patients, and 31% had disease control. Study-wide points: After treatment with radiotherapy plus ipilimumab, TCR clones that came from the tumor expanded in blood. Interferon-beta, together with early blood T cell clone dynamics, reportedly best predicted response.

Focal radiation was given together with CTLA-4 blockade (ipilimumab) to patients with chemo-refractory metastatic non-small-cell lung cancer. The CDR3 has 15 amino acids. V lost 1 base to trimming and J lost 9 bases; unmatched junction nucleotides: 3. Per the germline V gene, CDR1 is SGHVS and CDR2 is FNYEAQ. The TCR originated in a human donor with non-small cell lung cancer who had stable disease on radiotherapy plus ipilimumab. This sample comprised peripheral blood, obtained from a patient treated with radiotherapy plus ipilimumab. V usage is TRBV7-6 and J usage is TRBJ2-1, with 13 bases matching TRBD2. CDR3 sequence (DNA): TGTGCCAGCAGCTTAGGACTAGCGGGAGGTGCTGAGCAGTTCTTC. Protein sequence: CASSLGLAGGAEQFF. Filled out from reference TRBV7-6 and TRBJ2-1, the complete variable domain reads GAGVSQSPRYKVTKRGQDVALRCDPISGHVSLYWYRQALGQGPEFLTYFNYEAQQDKSGLPNDRFSAERPEGSISTLTIQRTEQRDSAMYRCASSLGLAGGAEQFFGPGTRLTVL.